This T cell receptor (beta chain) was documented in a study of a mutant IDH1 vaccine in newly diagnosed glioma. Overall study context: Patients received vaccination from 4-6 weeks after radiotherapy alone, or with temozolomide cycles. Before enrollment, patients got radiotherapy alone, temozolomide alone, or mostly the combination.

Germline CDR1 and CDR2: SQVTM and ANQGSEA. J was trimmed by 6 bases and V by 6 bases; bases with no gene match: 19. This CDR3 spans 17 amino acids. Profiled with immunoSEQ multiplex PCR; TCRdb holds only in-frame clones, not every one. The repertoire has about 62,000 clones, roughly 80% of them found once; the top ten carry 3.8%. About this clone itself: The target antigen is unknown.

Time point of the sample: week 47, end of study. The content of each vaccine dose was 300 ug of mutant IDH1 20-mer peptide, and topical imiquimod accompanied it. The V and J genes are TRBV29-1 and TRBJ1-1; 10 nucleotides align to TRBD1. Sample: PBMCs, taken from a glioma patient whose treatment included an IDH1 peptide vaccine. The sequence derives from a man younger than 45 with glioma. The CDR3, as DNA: TGCAGCGTCCTAGGGGGACAGGGGATCCGCCCGGTTCCTGAAGCTTTCTTT. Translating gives CSVLGGQGIRPVPEAFF.